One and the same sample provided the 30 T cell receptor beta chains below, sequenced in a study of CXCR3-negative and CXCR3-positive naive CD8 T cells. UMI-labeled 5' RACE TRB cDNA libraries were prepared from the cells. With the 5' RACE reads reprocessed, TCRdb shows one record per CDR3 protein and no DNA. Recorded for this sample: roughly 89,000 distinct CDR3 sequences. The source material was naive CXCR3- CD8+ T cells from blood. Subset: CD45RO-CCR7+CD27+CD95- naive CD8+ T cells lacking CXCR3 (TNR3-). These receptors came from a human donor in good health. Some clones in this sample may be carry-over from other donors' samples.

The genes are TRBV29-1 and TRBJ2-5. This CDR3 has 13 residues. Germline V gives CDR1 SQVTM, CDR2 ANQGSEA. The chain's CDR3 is CSANSGYGETQYF.

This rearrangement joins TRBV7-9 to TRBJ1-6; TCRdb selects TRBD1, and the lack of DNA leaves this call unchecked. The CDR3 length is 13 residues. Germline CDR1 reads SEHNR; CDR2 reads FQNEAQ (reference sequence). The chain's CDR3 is CASSLDNTRALHF.

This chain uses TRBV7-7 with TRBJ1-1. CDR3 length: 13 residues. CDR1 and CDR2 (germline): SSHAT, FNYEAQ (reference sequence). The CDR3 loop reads CASSEDMYTEAFF.

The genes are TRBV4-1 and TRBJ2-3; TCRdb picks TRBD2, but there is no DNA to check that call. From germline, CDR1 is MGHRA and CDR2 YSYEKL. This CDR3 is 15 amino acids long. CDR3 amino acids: CASSQDNGPAATQYF.

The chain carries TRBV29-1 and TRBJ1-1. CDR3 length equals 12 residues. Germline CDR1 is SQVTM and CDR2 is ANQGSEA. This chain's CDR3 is CSVTAQNTEAFF. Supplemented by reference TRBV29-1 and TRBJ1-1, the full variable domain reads SAVISQKPSRDICQRGTSLTIQCQVDSQVTMMFWYRQQPGQSLTLIATANQGSEATYESGFVIDKFPISRPNLTFSTLTVSNMSPEDSSIYLCSVTAQNTEAFFGQGTRLTVV.

CDR3 sequence: CASSLNPTQAGETQYF. This rearrangement joins TRBV27 to TRBJ2-5; TCRdb returns TRBD1, unconfirmable since there is no DNA. The CDR3 contains 16 residues. Germline-derived CDR1 and CDR2 are MNHEY and SMNVEV (reference sequence).

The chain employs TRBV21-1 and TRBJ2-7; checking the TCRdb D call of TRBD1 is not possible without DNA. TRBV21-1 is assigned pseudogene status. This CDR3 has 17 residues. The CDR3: CASTKQWDKSGGYEQYF.

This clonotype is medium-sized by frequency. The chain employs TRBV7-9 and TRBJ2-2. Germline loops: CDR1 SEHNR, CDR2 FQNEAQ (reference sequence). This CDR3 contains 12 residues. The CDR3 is CASSLGTGELFF.

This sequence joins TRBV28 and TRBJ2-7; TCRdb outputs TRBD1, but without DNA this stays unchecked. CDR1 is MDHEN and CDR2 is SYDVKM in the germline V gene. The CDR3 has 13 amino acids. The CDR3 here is CASSPSGVGEQYF.

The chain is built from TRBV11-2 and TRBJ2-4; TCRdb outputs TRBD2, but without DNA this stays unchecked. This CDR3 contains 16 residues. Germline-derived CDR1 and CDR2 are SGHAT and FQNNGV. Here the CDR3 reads CASSWDHGTAKNIQYF.

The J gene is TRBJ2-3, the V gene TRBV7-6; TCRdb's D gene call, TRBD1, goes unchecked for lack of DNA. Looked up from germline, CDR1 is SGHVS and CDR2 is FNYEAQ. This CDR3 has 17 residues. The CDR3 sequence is CASSEVLGGAITDTQYF.

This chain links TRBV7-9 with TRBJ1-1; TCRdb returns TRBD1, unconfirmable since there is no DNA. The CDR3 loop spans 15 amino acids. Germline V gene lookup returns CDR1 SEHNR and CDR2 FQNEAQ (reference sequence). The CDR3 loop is CASSEAGTGTTEAFF.

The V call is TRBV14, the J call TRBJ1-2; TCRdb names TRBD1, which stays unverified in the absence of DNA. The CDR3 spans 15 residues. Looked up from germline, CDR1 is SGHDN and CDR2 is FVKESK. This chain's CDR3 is CASSQDGAGTVSYTF.

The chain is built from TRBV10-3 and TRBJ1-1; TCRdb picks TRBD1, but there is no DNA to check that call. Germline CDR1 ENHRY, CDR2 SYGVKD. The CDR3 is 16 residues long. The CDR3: CAISEFAGQRNTEAFF.

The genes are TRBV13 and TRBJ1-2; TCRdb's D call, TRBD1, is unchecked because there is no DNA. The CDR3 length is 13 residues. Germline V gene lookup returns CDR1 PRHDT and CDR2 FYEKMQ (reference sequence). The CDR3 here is CASIPPQDYGYTF.

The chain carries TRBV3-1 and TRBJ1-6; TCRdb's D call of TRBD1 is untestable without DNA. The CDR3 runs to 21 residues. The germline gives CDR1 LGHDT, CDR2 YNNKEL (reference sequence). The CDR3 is CASSQVVPGNREKGYNSPLHF.

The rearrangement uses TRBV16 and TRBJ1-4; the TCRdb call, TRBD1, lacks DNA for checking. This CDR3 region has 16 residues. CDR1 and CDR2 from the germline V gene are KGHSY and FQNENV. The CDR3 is CASSQSATGSNEKLFF.

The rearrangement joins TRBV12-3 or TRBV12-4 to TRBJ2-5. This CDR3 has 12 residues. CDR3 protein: CASSPTGETQYF.

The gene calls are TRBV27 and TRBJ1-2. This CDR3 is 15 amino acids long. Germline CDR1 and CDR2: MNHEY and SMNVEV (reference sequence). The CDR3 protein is CASSLSGGLGYGYTF.

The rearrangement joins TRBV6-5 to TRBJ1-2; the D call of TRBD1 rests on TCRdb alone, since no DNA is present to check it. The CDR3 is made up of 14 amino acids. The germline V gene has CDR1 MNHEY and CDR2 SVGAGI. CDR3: CASSYVSGNYGYTF.

The CDR3 reads CASSPGLAEETQYF. The chain carries TRBV12-3 or TRBV12-4 and TRBJ2-5; TCRdb proposes TRBD2, but this gene call is untestable without DNA. The CDR3 sequence is 14 residues long.

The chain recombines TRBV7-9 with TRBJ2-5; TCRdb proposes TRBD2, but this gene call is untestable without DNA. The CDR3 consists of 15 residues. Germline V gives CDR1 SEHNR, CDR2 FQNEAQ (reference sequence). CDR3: CASSFSAGFGETQYF.

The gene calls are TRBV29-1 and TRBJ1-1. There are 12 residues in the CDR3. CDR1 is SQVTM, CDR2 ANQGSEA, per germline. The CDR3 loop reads CSVDVMNTEAFF.

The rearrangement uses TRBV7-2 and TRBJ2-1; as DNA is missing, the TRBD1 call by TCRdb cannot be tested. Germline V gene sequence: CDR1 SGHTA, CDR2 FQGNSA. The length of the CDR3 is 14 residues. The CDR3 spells CASSPRATGGEQFF.

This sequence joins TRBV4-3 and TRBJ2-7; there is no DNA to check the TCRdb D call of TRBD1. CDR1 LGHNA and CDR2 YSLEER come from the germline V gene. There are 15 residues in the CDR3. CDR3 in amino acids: CASSPAGQGVYEQYF.

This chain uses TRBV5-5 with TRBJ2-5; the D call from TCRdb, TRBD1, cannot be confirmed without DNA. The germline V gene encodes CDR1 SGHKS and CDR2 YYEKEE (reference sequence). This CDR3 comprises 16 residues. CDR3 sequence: CASSPLGGGAWETQYF.

The CDR3 sequence is CASSLDRGAYEQYF. The chain carries TRBV5-4 and TRBJ2-7; TCRdb selects TRBD1, and the lack of DNA leaves this call unchecked. The CDR3 runs to 14 residues. CDR1 SGHNT and CDR2 YYREEE come from the germline V gene (reference sequence).

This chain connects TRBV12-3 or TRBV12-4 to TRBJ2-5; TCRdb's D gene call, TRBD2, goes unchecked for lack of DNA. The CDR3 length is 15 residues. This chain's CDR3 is CASSLETSVQETQYF.

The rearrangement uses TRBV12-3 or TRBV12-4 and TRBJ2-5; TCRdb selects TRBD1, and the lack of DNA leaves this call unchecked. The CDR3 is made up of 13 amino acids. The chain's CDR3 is CASSGTFQETQYF.

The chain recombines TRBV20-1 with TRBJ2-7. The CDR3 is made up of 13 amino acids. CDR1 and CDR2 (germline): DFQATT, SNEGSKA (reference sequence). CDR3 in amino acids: CSADSWAVYEQYF.